Each of the 24 T cell receptor beta chains below was sequenced from the same sample in a study of blood T cell repertoires in COVID-19. Libraries were prepared by immunoSEQ multiplex PCR; TCRdb keeps only in-frame clonotypes and omits some of them. The table includes almost 100,000 clones, 86% detected once. Sequencing was done on a sample of peripheral blood. Receptor source: a man aged 45-65 years with acute or convalescent COVID-19.

The chain carries TRBV12-5 and TRBJ2-7; TRBD2 matches 7 bases. The V and J ends lost 5 bases and 2 bases, in that order; junction bases with no gene match: 9. Germline assignment: CDR1 LGHNT and CDR2 FRNRAP. The CDR3 contains 15 residues. The CDR3 region has the DNA TGTGCTAGTGGTACGCGGGAGTTCGAAACCTACGAGCAGTACTTC. The encoded protein is CASGTREFETYEQYF.

The gene calls are TRBV7-6 and TRBJ2-1; D is unclear. Germline V lookup: CDR1 SGHVS, CDR2 FNYEAQ. The CDR3 has 15 residues. Trimming removed 1 base from V and 0 bases from J, with 7 bases in between. CDR3 sequence: CASSLDASSYNEQFF. In DNA form, the CDR3 reads TGTGCCAGCAGCTTAGACGCGAGCTCCTACAATGAGCAGTTCTTC. Based on the CDR3 plus reference TRBV7-6 and TRBJ2-1, the full variable domain is GAGVSQSPRYKVTKRGQDVALRCDPISGHVSLYWYRQALGQGPEFLTYFNYEAQQDKSGLPNDRFSAERPEGSISTLTIQRTEQRDSAMYRCASSLDASSYNEQFFGPGTRLTVL.

This chain uses TRBV14 with TRBJ1-2, with unresolved D. V gave up 1 base and J gave up 3 bases, with 9 bases separating them. This CDR3 comprises 14 residues. CDR1 is SGHDN and CDR2 is FVKESK in the germline V gene. CDR3: CASSQARLDYGYTF. The CDR3 DNA sequence: TGTGCCAGCAGCCAAGCGAGACTAGACTATGGCTACACCTTC.

This sequence joins TRBV9 and TRBJ2-3; no definite D call. Germline V CDR1 and CDR2: SGDLS, YYNGEE. The CDR3 consists of 14 residues. Trimming took off 1 base at V and 5 bases at J, with 11 bases between the two ends. The CDR3 protein is CASSVHRVGDTQYF. CDR3 in DNA: TGTGCCAGCAGCGTACACCGGGTGGGAGATACGCAGTATTTT.

The rearrangement links TRBV6-2 or TRBV6-3 to TRBJ2-3; 16 bases line up with TRBD2. The CDR3 has 19 amino acids. CDR1 is MNHEY, CDR2 SVGEGT, per germline. V trimming: 5 bases; J trimming: 1 base; junction bases outside the gene matches: 9. CDR3 nucleotide sequence: TGTGCCAGCAGTAAGGGACTAGCGGGAGGGCCCTGGGGCACAGATACGCAGTATTTT. This translates into CASSKGLAGGPWGTDTQYF.

This sequence joins TRBV28 and TRBJ1-4, with 8 nucleotides matching TRBD1. The V gene's germline CDR1 is MDHEN and CDR2 SYDVKM. Trimming cost V 7 bases and J 8 bases; bases outside gene matches: 3. The CDR3 loop spans 12 amino acids. This chain's CDR3 is CASMRTGEKLFF. DNA of the CDR3: TGTGCCAGCATGAGGACAGGGGAAAAACTGTTTTTT.

This clone was picked up a small number of times. The chain carries TRBV27 and TRBJ2-7, with D maybe TRBD1 (5 bases). The CDR3 has 15 amino acids. Germline-derived CDR1 and CDR2 are MNHEY and SMNVEV (reference sequence). Trimming took off 2 bases at V and 7 bases at J, with 18 bases between the two ends. The CDR3 reads CASSLTPGLTREQYF. In DNA form, the CDR3 reads TGTGCCAGCAGTTTAACCCCAGGGTTGACGCGAGAGCAGTACTTC.

V gene TRBV6-5 combines with J gene TRBJ1-2; 7 bases agree with TRBD1. The germline gives CDR1 MNHEY, CDR2 SVGAGI. Trimming took 0 bases from V and 5 from J; bases not matched to a gene: 6. The CDR3 has 15 residues. The CDR3 region is CASSYSQGRGYGYTF. The CDR3 coding sequence is TGTGCCAGCAGTTACTCACAGGGGCGGGGATATGGCTACACCTTC.

The chain has TRBV19 and TRBJ2-3; 10 bases map to TRBD1. From germline, CDR1 is LNHDA and CDR2 SQIVND (reference sequence). V lost 2 bases to trimming and J lost 4 bases; unmatched junction nucleotides: 9. This CDR3 region has 17 residues. CDR3 DNA sequence: TGTGCCAGTAGTATATCGTCTCCGGGACAGGGGTCAGATACGCAGTATTTT. Translating gives CASSISSPGQGSDTQYF.

This clone was found once. The chain combines TRBV29-1 with TRBJ2-7, with TRBD2 as a possible D gene (6 bases). Trimming removed 7 bases from V and 1 base from J, with 14 bases in between. This CDR3 has 13 residues. Looked up from germline, CDR1 is SQVTM and CDR2 is ANQGSEA. The CDR3 DNA sequence: TGCAGCGGGGTCGGCGGACTATCCTACGAGCAGTACTTC. Its protein product is CSGVGGLSYEQYF.

The rearrangement links TRBV4-2 to TRBJ2-1, with D possibly TRBD2 on 5 matching bases. The V end lost 1 base, the J end lost 2 bases, and 12 bases lay between the germline ends. In germline, CDR1 is LGHNA, CDR2 YNFKEQ. This CDR3 comprises 16 residues. In DNA form, the CDR3 reads TGTGCCAGCAGCCAAGGCGGGCGACCCACCTACAATGAGCAGTTCTTC. It encodes CASSQGGRPTYNEQFF.

This sequence joins TRBV12-5 and TRBJ2-7; 7 bases match TRBD2. The CDR3 consists of 20 residues. The V segment lost 6 bases and the J segment 0 bases; nucleotides outside the gene matches: 23. Germline V gene sequence: CDR1 LGHNT, CDR2 FRNRAP. The CDR3: CASGPGGLAVFPSASYEQYF. As DNA, the CDR3 is TGTGCTAGTGGCCCCGGAGGGCTAGCGGTTTTTCCCTCCGCCTCCTACGAGCAGTACTTC.

This chain links TRBV6-6 with TRBJ2-1; no reliable D call. CDR3 length equals 13 residues. V was shortened by 0 bases and J by 7 bases, with 7 bases between the two germline ends. The germline V gene encodes CDR1 MNHNY and CDR2 SVGAGI (reference sequence). The CDR3 bases are TGTGCCAGCAGTTACTCTCAGAGGAATGAGCAGTTCTTC. This translates into CASSYSQRNEQFF.

V gene TRBV19 combines with J gene TRBJ2-1; no clear D. V lost 1 base, J lost 9 bases, and 13 bases lay in between. Germline CDR1 is LNHDA and CDR2 is SQIVND (reference sequence). The CDR3 extends over 14 amino acids. Here the CDR3 DNA reads TGTGCCAGTAGTATAGGGGTTAGGTGGGCTGAGCAGTTCTTC. It translates to CASSIGVRWAEQFF.

The rearrangement links TRBV4-1 to TRBJ2-1; 9 nucleotides line up with TRBD1. V shed 1 base and J 4 bases; nucleotides not matched to a gene: 5. The CDR3 is 16 amino acids. Germline CDR1 and CDR2: MGHRA and YSYEKL. CDR3 sequence reads: CASSQGSGQGYNEQFF. The CDR3, as DNA: TGCGCCAGCAGCCAAGGTTCGGGACAGGGTTACAATGAGCAGTTCTTC.

The DNA for the CDR3 is TGCGCCAGCAGCCAAGAACGACAGGGTCGTACCTTGAACACTGAAGCTTTCTTT. Amino acid sequence: CASSQERQGRTLNTEAFF. The chain employs TRBV4-1 and TRBJ1-1; 7 bases map to TRBD1. Germline V gives CDR1 MGHRA, CDR2 YSYEKL. The junction had 10 bases not matched to a gene; V was cut back by 0 bases and J by 0 bases. The CDR3 is made up of 18 amino acids.

The chain employs TRBV3-1 (or the pseudogene TRBV3-2) and TRBJ2-7; TRBD2 is a possible D gene (6 bases). Germline CDR1 LGHDT, CDR2 YNNKEL (reference sequence). The CDR3 runs to 13 residues. Trimming cost V 6 bases and J 4 bases, with 13 bases left between them. CDR3 amino acids: CASRQMGGYEQYF. The CDR3, as DNA: TGTGCCAGCAGGCAAATGGGAGGTTACGAGCAGTACTTC.

This sequence joins TRBV7-9 and TRBJ2-7; no definite D call. Germline V gives CDR1 SEHNR, CDR2 FQNEAQ (reference sequence). This CDR3 region has 14 residues. V lost 1 base to trimming and J lost 2 bases, with 9 bases between them. Written as DNA, the CDR3 is TGTGCCAGCAGCTTAGGTGCAGTCACCTACGAGCAGTACTTC. Protein sequence: CASSLGAVTYEQYF.

DNA of the CDR3: TGTGCCAGTAGTATACCGGGAATGAACACTGAAGCTTTCTTT. Amino acid sequence: CASSIPGMNTEAFF. The chain links TRBV19 to TRBJ1-1; no firm D call. V shed 2 bases and J shed 0 bases, with 7 bases lying between them. Germline V CDR1 and CDR2: LNHDA, SQIVND (reference sequence). CDR3 length: 14 residues.

The rearrangement links TRBV7-9 to TRBJ1-2, with 7 nucleotides matching TRBD1. V gave up 5 bases and J gave up 5 bases; unmatched junction bases: 5. Looked up from germline, CDR1 is SEHNR and CDR2 is FQNEAQ (reference sequence). This CDR3 is built from 13 residues. The CDR3 sequence: CASSPGGLYGYTF. For the CDR3, the DNA is TGTGCCAGCAGCCCAGGGGGTTTATATGGCTACACCTTC.

This rearrangement joins TRBV5-1 to TRBJ2-1; 9 positions match TRBD1. Germline V gene sequence: CDR1 SGHRS, CDR2 YFSETQ. The CDR3 loop spans 14 amino acids. The ends lost 2 bases at V and 6 bases at J; junction bases unmatched: 3. The DNA for the CDR3 is TGCGCCAGCAGCTTTGGACAGGGGACCAATGAGCAGTTCTTC. Protein: CASSFGQGTNEQFF.

This chain connects TRBV6-5 to TRBJ1-4; 8 bases are shared with TRBD1. Germline lookup yields CDR1 MNHEY and CDR2 SVGAGI. The CDR3 totals 14 residues. V lost 6 bases and J lost 4; bases outside the gene matches: 4. The CDR3 sequence: CASRDRVNNEKLFF. The DNA for the CDR3 is TGTGCCAGCAGGGACAGGGTTAATAATGAAAAACTGTTTTTT.

The chain links TRBV6-5 to TRBJ1-4, with 7 bases identical to TRBD1. Germline V gives CDR1 MNHEY, CDR2 SVGAGI. The trim removed 6 bases at V and 4 bases at J, leaving 5 bases unmatched. CDR3 length equals 14 residues. This chain's CDR3 is CASSTGAGNEKLFF. In DNA form, the CDR3 reads TGTGCCAGCAGCACAGGGGCTGGTAATGAAAAACTGTTTTTT.

The chain uses TRBV13 and TRBJ2-1, with 7 positions matching TRBD2. This CDR3 comprises 15 residues. The V segment lost 5 bases and the J segment 0 bases; nucleotides outside the gene matches: 4. Germline CDR1 PRHDT, CDR2 FYEKMQ (reference sequence). CDR3 sequence: CASSPSGISYNEQFF. The CDR3 bases are TGTGCCAGCAGCCCTAGCGGAATCTCCTACAATGAGCAGTTCTTC.